The 6 T cell receptor beta chains reported below all come from one sample, sequenced in a study of PD-1 blockade in mismatch repair-deficient tumors. The table came from immunoSEQ multiplex PCR; TCRdb's copy has only in-frame clones and leaves some out. The sample comprises about 84,000 clones, approximately 81% of which are singletons, and around 2.6% rests with the top ten. The starting material was peripheral blood, obtained 12 weeks after starting pembrolizumab. Source of these receptors: an adult with mismatch repair-deficient cancer.

The chain recombines TRBV5-5 with TRBJ1-4; D perhaps matches TRBD1 (6 bases). Germline loops: CDR1 SGHKS, CDR2 YYEKEE (reference sequence). The CDR3 consists of 15 residues. Trimming pared 3 bases from V and 5 bases from J, leaving 14 bases between. As DNA, the CDR3 is TGTGCCAGCAGCTCAACGGGACAACCGAATGAAAAACTGTTTTTT. Translating it yields CASSSTGQPNEKLFF.

The genes are TRBV19 and TRBJ2-3; no firm D call. Germline-derived CDR1 and CDR2 are LNHDA and SQIVND (reference sequence). Trimming cost V 6 bases and J 1 base, with 8 bases left between them. CDR3 length: 13 amino acids. CDR3 region: CASRLEGTDTQYF. The CDR3 bases are TGTGCCAGTAGGCTCGAGGGCACAGATACGCAGTATTTT.

V gene TRBV7-9 combines with J gene TRBJ2-3; D is possibly TRBD1 (6 bases). This CDR3 has 15 residues. Trimming took 5 bases from V and 3 from J, leaving 15 bases between them. From germline, CDR1 is SEHNR and CDR2 FQNEAQ (reference sequence). CDR3 bases: TGTGCCAGCAGCCTACGGACAGCAAGGACAGATACGCAGTATTTT. This encodes CASSLRTARTDTQYF.

The chain recombines TRBV29-1 with TRBJ1-2, with TRBD1 as a possible D gene (6 bases). Per the germline V gene, CDR1 is SQVTM and CDR2 is ANQGSEA. The CDR3 sequence is 17 residues long. Trimming stripped 5 bases from V and 5 bases from J, with 27 bases between. The CDR3 here is CSVKAQGLGTVTYGYTF. The CDR3 DNA sequence: TGCAGCGTTAAGGCCCAGGGGTTGGGGACGGTTACGTATGGCTACACCTTC.

This chain uses TRBV12-5 with TRBJ2-7, with D possibly TRBD1 on 5 matching bases. V dropped 1 base and J dropped 0 bases, with 10 bases sitting between them. The CDR3 has 15 amino acids. Germline loops: CDR1 LGHNT, CDR2 FRNRAP. CDR3 loop: CASGLGQLNSYEQYF. The CDR3 coding sequence is TGTGCTAGTGGTTTGGGACAGCTGAACTCCTACGAGCAGTACTTC. Supplemented by reference TRBV12-5 and TRBJ2-7, the full variable domain reads DARVTQTPRHKVTEMGQEVTMRCQPILGHNTVFWYRQTMMQGLELLAYFRNRAPLDDSGMPKDRFSAEMPDATLATLKIQPSEPRDSAVYFCASGLGQLNSYEQYFGPGTRLTVT.

This clone was picked up one time. The chain joins TRBV6-5 to TRBJ2-5; possible D gene TRBD1, 6 bases. V gave up 5 bases and J gave up 5 bases, with 18 bases separating them. The CDR3 sequence is 15 residues long. The germline gives CDR1 MNHEY, CDR2 SVGAGI. This CDR3 reads CASSGTSNNGETQYF. The CDR3, as DNA: TGTGCCAGCAGTGGGACATCCAATAACGGGGAGACCCAGTACTTC.